The next 18 T cell receptor beta chains were all read from a single sample in a study of blood T cell repertoires in COVID-19. Libraries were prepared by immunoSEQ multiplex PCR; TCRdb keeps only in-frame clonotypes and omits some of them. In the table there are roughly 200,000 clones, 82% of which are singletons. The sequencing sample was made of peripheral blood. The source is a woman in her sixties with COVID-19, enrolled during active disease.

The gene calls are TRBV19 and TRBJ2-1; tentatively, D is TRBD1 (6 bases). Trimming cost V 6 bases and J 4 bases, with 13 bases left between them. Germline V gene lookup returns CDR1 LNHDA and CDR2 SQIVND (reference sequence). This CDR3 is 14 amino acids long. The CDR3 DNA reads TGTGCCAGTAGGTCAGGGGCGGGTTACAATGAGCAGTTCTTC. Its protein product is CASRSGAGYNEQFF. The whole variable domain, filled in from reference TRBV19 and TRBJ2-1, reads DGGITQSPKYLFRKEGQNVTLSCEQNLNHDAMYWYRQDPGQGLRLIYYSQIVNDFQKGDIAEGYSVSREKKESFPLTVTSAQKNPTAFYLCASRSGAGYNEQFFGPGTRLTVL.

The chain couples TRBV5-1 to TRBJ2-3; no definite D call. This CDR3 is built from 15 residues. CDR1 is SGHRS, CDR2 YFSETQ, per germline. Trimming removed 0 bases at V and 0 bases at J, with 8 bases between. The CDR3 DNA is TGCGCCAGCAGCTTGGAACTTCCTAGCACAGATACGCAGTATTTT. It specifies CASSLELPSTDTQYF.

The CDR3 protein is CASKTGSVSGAFF. The CDR3 DNA is TGTGCCAGCAAGACCGGGTCAGTAAGCGGAGCTTTCTTT. This rearrangement joins TRBV6-6 to TRBJ1-1; D ambiguous. Trimming cost V 7 bases and J 10 bases, with 19 bases left between them. There are 13 residues in the CDR3. The germline gives CDR1 MNHNY, CDR2 SVGAGI (reference sequence).

This clone was counted once. The chain couples TRBV5-4 to TRBJ2-1; 10 bases agree with TRBD2. The CDR3 is 16 amino acids. The V gene's germline CDR1 is SGHNT and CDR2 YYREEE (reference sequence). Germline trimming cut 7 bases from V and 9 bases from J; bases unmatched to any gene: 16. In DNA form, the CDR3 reads TGTGCCAGCTGGCCCCGAACTAGCGGGGCGCACAGTGAGCAGTTCTTC. This gives the protein CASWPRTSGAHSEQFF.

The genes are TRBV27 and TRBJ2-3; D not certain. This CDR3 contains 15 residues. Germline V gene sequence: CDR1 MNHEY, CDR2 SMNVEV (reference sequence). V lost 3 bases and J 1 base, leaving 11 bases between the germline ends. In DNA form, the CDR3 reads TGTGCCAGCAGTTTGTTCGGCGGCCGCACAGATACGCAGTATTTT. This codes for CASSLFGGRTDTQYF.

This chain uses TRBV7-2 with TRBJ2-3, with a possible D match to TRBD2 (6 bases). V lost 2 bases and J lost 1, with 13 bases in between. This CDR3 contains 16 residues. Germline V gene data show CDR1 as SGHTA and CDR2 as FQGNSA. CDR3 in DNA: TGTGCCAGCAGCTTACGGGAACCGGGGGGCACAGATACGCAGTATTTT. Its protein product is CASSLREPGGTDTQYF.

J is TRBJ1-1 and V is TRBV7-9; 7 bases align to TRBD1. Trimming cost V 6 bases and J 6 bases; bases outside gene matches: 13. The CDR3 covers 15 residues. Germline V gives CDR1 SEHNR, CDR2 FQNEAQ (reference sequence). CDR3: CASSSSTGEQAEAFF. The CDR3 DNA reads TGTGCCAGCAGTTCCAGTACAGGGGAACAGGCTGAAGCTTTCTTT.

V and J are TRBV18 and TRBJ1-2; D may be TRBD1 (6 bases). This CDR3 contains 15 residues. The V end was cut by 2 bases, the J end by 2 bases, with 12 bases between. CDR1 is KGHSH and CDR2 is LQKENI in the germline V gene. The CDR3 DNA reads as TGTGCCAGCTCACCAACCCCGGACAGCAACTATGGCTACACCTTC. Translation: CASSPTPDSNYGYTF. The variable domain in full, with the rest retrieved from reference TRBV18 and TRBJ1-2, is NAGVMQNPRHLVRRRGQEARLRCSPMKGHSHVYWYRQLPEEGLKFMVYLQKENIIDESGMPKERFSAEFPKEGPSILRIQQVVRGDSAAYFCASSPTPDSNYGYTFGSGTRLTVV.

This clone was counted only a few times. The J gene is TRBJ1-2, the V gene TRBV29-1; 8 nucleotides agree with TRBD1. Looked up from germline, CDR1 is SQVTM and CDR2 is ANQGSEA. The CDR3 length is 13 residues. V shed 6 bases and J 2 bases; nucleotides not matched to a gene: 5. In DNA, the CDR3 is TGCAGCGTATTGACAGGGGAAAACTATGGCTACACCTTC. This encodes CSVLTGENYGYTF. Full variable domain (rest looked up from reference TRBV29-1 and TRBJ1-2): SAVISQKPSRDICQRGTSLTIQCQVDSQVTMMFWYRQQPGQSLTLIATANQGSEATYESGFVIDKFPISRPNLTFSTLTVSNMSPEDSSIYLCSVLTGENYGYTFGSGTRLTVV.

V is TRBV19 and J is TRBJ1-5, with D possibly TRBD1 on 5 matching bases. In germline, CDR1 is LNHDA, CDR2 SQIVND (reference sequence). The length of the CDR3 is 14 residues. V shed 7 bases and J shed 2 bases, with 12 bases lying between them. CDR3 region: CASTPRGRNQPQHF. For the CDR3, the DNA is TGTGCCAGTACCCCTAGGGGCCGCAATCAGCCCCAGCATTTT.

The V and J genes are TRBV7-2 and TRBJ2-4; 13 bases match TRBD2. This CDR3 region has 17 residues. V lost 5 bases to trimming and J lost 6 bases; unmatched junction nucleotides: 10. In germline, CDR1 is SGHTA, CDR2 FQGNSA. The CDR3 reads CASSVPGLAGTRNIQYF. CDR3 in DNA: TGTGCCAGCAGCGTGCCGGGACTAGCGGGAACGAGAAACATTCAGTACTTC. The full variable domain, rest sourced from reference TRBV7-2 and TRBJ2-4, is GAGVSQSPSNKVTEKGKDVELRCDPISGHTALYWYRQSLGQGLEFLIYFQGNSAPDKSGLPSDRFSAERTGGSVSTLTIQRTQQEDSAVYLCASSVPGLAGTRNIQYFGAGTRLSVL.

V and J are TRBV11-2 and TRBJ2-5; D ambiguous. The CDR3 runs 11 residues. V dropped 5 bases and J dropped 5 bases, with 6 bases sitting between them. Germline CDR1 is SGHAT and CDR2 is FQNNGV. The CDR3 sequence: CASSPRETQYF. CDR3 nucleotides: TGTGCCAGCAGCCCCCGGGAGACCCAGTACTTC.

The V gene is TRBV10-1, the J gene TRBJ2-3; D is unresolved. Germline V gene sequence: CDR1 WNHNN, CDR2 SYGVQD (reference sequence). The CDR3 covers 13 residues. V lost 5 bases and J lost 0, with 6 bases in between. CDR3 protein: CASSSVSTDTQYF. In nucleotides, the CDR3 is TGCGCCAGCAGTAGCGTGAGCACAGATACGCAGTATTTT.

The chain carries TRBV7-8 and TRBJ1-2, with D maybe TRBD1 (5 bases). Germline V gene sequence: CDR1 SGHVS, CDR2 FQNEAQ. V was clipped by 5 bases and J by 3 bases, with 19 bases between them. This CDR3 has 16 amino acids. DNA for the CDR3: TGTGCCAGCAGCCCCCATCAGGGACGGGGGGACTATGGCTACACCTTC. As protein: CASSPHQGRGDYGYTF.

The CDR3 protein is CASSIAYRGFRLDTEAFF. In DNA, the CDR3 is TGTGCCAGTAGTATAGCGTACAGGGGTTTTAGATTGGACACTGAAGCTTTCTTT. The genes are TRBV19 and TRBJ1-1; 7 bases are shared with TRBD1. Germline V CDR1 and CDR2: LNHDA, SQIVND (reference sequence). The junction had 14 bases not matched to a gene; V was cut back by 1 base and J by 3 bases. The length of the CDR3 is 18 residues.

The chain uses TRBV30 and TRBJ1-1; TRBD1 aligns across 9 bases. V dropped 4 bases and J dropped 6; count of bases not matched to a gene: 9. The CDR3 sequence is 14 residues long. CDR1 is GTSNPN, CDR2 SVGIG, per germline (reference sequence). CDR3 in amino acids: CAWTPGTGRSEAFF. DNA of the CDR3: TGTGCCTGGACCCCGGGGACAGGGCGTTCTGAAGCTTTCTTT.

The gene calls are TRBV19 and TRBJ2-4; D might be TRBD2 (6 bases). The CDR3 extends over 16 amino acids. Trimming removed 4 bases from V and 1 base from J, with 14 bases in between. Germline assignment: CDR1 LNHDA and CDR2 SQIVND (reference sequence). The CDR3 is CASSTGGVRAKNIQYF. The DNA of the CDR3 is TGTGCCAGTAGTACGGGCGGGGTCCGGGCCAAAAACATTCAGTACTTC.

The CDR3 is CATSDLGLGNEETQYF. CDR3 coding DNA: TGTGCCACCAGTGACTTGGGACTAGGGAACGAAGAGACCCAGTACTTC. The J gene is TRBJ2-5, the V gene TRBV24-1, with 8 bases that match TRBD2. The V and J ends lost 4 bases and 3 bases, in that order; junction bases with no gene match: 9. The CDR3 loop spans 16 amino acids. Germline CDR1 KGHDR, CDR2 SFDVKD.